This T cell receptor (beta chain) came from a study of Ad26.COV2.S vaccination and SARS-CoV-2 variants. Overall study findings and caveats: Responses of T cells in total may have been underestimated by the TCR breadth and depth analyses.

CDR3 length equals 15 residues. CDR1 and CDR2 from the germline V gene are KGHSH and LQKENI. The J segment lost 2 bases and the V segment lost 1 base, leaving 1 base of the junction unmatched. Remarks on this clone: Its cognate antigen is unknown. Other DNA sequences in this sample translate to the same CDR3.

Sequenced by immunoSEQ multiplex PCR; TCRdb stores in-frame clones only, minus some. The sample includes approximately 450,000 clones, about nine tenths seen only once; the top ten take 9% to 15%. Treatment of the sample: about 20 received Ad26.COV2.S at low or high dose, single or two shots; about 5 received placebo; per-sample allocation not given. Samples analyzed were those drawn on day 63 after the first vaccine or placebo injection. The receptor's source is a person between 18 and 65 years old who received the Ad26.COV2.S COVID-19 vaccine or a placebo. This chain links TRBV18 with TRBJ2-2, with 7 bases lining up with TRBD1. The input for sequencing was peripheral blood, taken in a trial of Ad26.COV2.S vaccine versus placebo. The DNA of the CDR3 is TGTGCCAGCTCACCACAGGGGGCAAACACCGGGGAGCTGTTTTTT. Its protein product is CASSPQGANTGELFF.